This is a list of T cell receptor beta chains from one sample in a study of glioma-infiltrating T cells. TCRdb fed the multiplex PCR reads into MiXCR, producing one record per CDR3 protein. The table records 300,000 to 450,000 distinct CDR3 sequences, 41% of them present only once. The source material was glioma tissue, nonneoplastic brain tissue, or PBMCs (not recorded which). All receptors derive from a human donor with low-grade glioma or glioblastoma, undergoing nonglioma brain surgery, or in good health (not recorded which). The CDR3 runs from the conserved cysteine through the conserved F or W. A D gene is named only where the DNA matches it firmly. Size is stated for part of the rows, as once, few or many counts, or as a class when the clone is expanded.

v_gene	abundance	j_gene	d_gene	CDR3aa	CDR3nt
TRBV5-6	.	TRBJ1-1	.	CASSRWTQRNTEAFF	TGTGCCAGCAGCCGGTGGACGCAGAGAAACACTGAAGCTTTCTTT
TRBV20-1	few	TRBJ1-2	.	CSARDLPRTVNYGYTF	TGCAGTGCTAGAGATCTCCCCCGGACAGTTAACTATGGCTACACCTTC
TRBV27	once	TRBJ2-2	.	CATSEWQDPEELFF	TGTGCCACCAGTGAATGGCAGGATCCCGAGGAGCTGTTTTTT
TRBV28	.	TRBJ2-7	.	CASSLPGESEQYF	TGTGCCAGCAGTTTGCCAGGGGAAAGCGAGCAGTACTTC
TRBV20-1	few	TRBJ2-7	.	CSARPLRLGSYEQYF	TGCAGTGCTAGACCCCTACGGCTCGGCTCCTACGAGCAGTACTTC
TRBV4-3	.	TRBJ1-2	.	CASSQDRGRPNYGYTF	TGCGCCAGCAGCCAAGATAGGGGCAGACCTAACTATGGCTACACCTTC
TRBV7-6	.	TRBJ2-1	.	CASSTTSSYEQFF	TGTGCTAGCAGCACCACCTCATCCTATGAGCAGTTCTTC
TRBV7-2	.	TRBJ1-6	.	CASSLVLTNNSPLHF	TGTGCCAGCAGCTTAGTATTGACGAATAATTCACCCCTCCACTTT
TRBV20-1	many	TRBJ1-5	TRBD1	CSASQAGGNQPQHF	TGCAGTGCTAGTCAGGCAGGGGGGAATCAGCCCCAGCATTTT
TRBV27	many	TRBJ2-7	.	CASRQWGGVQYF	TGTGCCAGCAGACAGTGGGGGGGCGTGCAGTACTTC
TRBV28	.	TRBJ1-2	.	CASSFGLGNYGYTF	TGTGCCAGCAGTTTCGGGCTGGGAAACTATGGCTACACCTTC
TRBV28	.	TRBJ2-5	.	CASSPGIQGEQETQYF	TGTGCCAGCAGTCCCGGGATTCAGGGCGAACAAGAGACCCAGTACTTC
TRBV4-1	.	TRBJ2-3	.	CASSQDRFTDTQYF	TGCGCCAGCAGCCAAGATAGGTTTACAGATACGCAGTATTTT
TRBV12-3/TRBV12-4	.	TRBJ2-3	.	CASSSTSRDTQYF	TGTGCCAGCAGTTCTACTAGCAGAGATACGCAGTATTTT
TRBV6-2/TRBV6-3	few	TRBJ2-7	TRBD1	CASRPWDRGSSEQYF	TGTGCCAGCAGACCCTGGGACAGGGGCTCCTCCGAGCAGTACTTC
TRBV7-2	few	TRBJ1-2	.	CASSLLQAPNGYTF	TGTGCCAGCAGCTTACTGCAGGCCCCCAATGGCTACACCTTC